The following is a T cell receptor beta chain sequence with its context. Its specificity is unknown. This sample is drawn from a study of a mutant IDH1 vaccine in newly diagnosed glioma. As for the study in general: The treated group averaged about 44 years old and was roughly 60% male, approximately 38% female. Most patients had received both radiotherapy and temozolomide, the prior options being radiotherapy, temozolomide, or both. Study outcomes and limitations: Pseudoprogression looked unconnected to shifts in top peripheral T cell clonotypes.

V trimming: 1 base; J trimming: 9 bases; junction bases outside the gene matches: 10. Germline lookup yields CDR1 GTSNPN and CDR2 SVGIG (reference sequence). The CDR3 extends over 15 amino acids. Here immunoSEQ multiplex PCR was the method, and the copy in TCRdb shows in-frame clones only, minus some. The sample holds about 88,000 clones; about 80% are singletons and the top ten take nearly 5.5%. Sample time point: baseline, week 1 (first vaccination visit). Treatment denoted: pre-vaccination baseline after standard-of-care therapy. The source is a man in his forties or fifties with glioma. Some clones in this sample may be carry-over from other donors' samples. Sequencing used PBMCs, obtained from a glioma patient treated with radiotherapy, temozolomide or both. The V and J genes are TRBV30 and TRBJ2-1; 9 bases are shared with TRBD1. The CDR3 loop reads CAWSGNRGRLPEQFF. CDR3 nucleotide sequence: TGTGCCTGGAGTGGCAACAGGGGGCGCCTGCCTGAGCAGTTCTTC.